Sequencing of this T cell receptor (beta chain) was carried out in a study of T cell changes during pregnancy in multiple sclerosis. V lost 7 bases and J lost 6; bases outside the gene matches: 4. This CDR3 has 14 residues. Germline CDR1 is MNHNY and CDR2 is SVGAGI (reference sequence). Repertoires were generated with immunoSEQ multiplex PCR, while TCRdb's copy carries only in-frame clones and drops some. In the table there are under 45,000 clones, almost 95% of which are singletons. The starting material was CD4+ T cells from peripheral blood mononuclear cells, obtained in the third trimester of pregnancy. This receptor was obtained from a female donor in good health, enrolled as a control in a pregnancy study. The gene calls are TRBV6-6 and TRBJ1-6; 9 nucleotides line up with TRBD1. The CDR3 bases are TGTGCCAGCAACAAACAGGGGGCTAATTCACCCCTCCACTTT. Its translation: CASNKQGANSPLHF.